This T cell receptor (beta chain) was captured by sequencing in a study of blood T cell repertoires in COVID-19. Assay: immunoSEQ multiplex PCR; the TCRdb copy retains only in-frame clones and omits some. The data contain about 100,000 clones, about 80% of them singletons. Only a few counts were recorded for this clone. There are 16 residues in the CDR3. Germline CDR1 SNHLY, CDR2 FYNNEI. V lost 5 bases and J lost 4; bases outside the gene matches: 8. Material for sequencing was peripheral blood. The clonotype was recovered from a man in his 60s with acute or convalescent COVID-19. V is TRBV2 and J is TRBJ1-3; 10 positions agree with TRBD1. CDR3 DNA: TGTGCCAGCAGTTCGGGACAGGGGATTTCGGGAAACACCATATATTTT. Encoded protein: CASSSGQGISGNTIYF.